The 3 T cell receptor beta chains below come from one sample, sequenced in a study of T cell responses to AZD1222 COVID-19 vaccine. Using immunoSEQ multiplex PCR, the repertoire was profiled, and TCRdb retains in-frame clones only, with some absent. The sample lists more than 150,000 clones; around 90% were seen once. This sample comprised peripheral blood, obtained 28 days after the second AZD1222 dose. The receptors stem from an adult who received the AZD1222 COVID-19 vaccine.

The V gene is TRBV30, the J gene TRBJ1-5, with 12 nucleotides matching TRBD1. The CDR3 has 16 residues. Unmatched junction bases numbered 8, after V lost 3 bases and J lost 5 bases. The germline V gene has CDR1 GTSNPN and CDR2 SVGIG (reference sequence). The CDR3 DNA reads as TGTGCCTGGAGCGAGGGGGGACAGGGGGCTGATCAGCCCCAGCATTTT. This translates into CAWSEGGQGADQPQHF.

This clone was seen just once. J is TRBJ1-5 and V is TRBV2, with 7 bases lining up with TRBD1. Germline CDR1 reads SNHLY; CDR2 reads FYNNEI. There are 13 residues in the CDR3. The trim removed 7 bases at V and 14 bases at J, leaving 14 bases unmatched. CDR3 loop: CASTTGTAGGKHF. CDR3 sequence (DNA): TGTGCCAGCACCACTGGGACAGCGGGTGGGAAGCATTTT.

The chain joins TRBV5-6 to TRBJ1-1; 11 bases map to TRBD1. This CDR3 contains 17 residues. V lost 2 bases, J lost 2 bases, and 8 bases stayed unmatched. Germline CDR1 SGHDT, CDR2 YYEEEE. The CDR3 DNA follows: TGTGCCAGCAGCTTATATGCTGGGACAGGGGGAAACACTGAAGCTTTCTTT. Protein product: CASSLYAGTGGNTEAFF.